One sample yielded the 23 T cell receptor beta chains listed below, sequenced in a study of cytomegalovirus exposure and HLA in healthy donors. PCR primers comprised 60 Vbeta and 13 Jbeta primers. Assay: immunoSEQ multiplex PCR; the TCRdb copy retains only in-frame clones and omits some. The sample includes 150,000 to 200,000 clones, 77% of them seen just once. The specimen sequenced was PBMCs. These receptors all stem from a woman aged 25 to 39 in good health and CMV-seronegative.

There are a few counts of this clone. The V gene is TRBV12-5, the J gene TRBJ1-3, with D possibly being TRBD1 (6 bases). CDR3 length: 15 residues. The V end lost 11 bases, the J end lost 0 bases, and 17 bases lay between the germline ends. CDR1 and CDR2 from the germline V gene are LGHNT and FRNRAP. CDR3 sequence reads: CAFDRKGISGNTIYF. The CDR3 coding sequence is TGTGCTTTCGACAGGAAGGGGATCTCTGGAAACACCATATATTTT.

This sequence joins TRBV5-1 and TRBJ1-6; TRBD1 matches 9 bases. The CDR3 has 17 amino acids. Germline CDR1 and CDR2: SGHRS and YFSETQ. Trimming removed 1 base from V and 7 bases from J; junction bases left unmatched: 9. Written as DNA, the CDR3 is TGCGCCAGCAGCTTGTTGCCGCCGGGACAGGGCAATTCACCCCTCCACTTT. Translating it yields CASSLLPPGQGNSPLHF. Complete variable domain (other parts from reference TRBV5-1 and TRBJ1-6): KAGVTQTPRYLIKTRGQQVTLSCSPISGHRSVSWYQQTPGQGLQFLFEYFSETQRNKGNFPGRFSGRQFSNSRSEMNVSTLELGDSALYLCASSLLPPGQGNSPLHFGNGTRLTVT.

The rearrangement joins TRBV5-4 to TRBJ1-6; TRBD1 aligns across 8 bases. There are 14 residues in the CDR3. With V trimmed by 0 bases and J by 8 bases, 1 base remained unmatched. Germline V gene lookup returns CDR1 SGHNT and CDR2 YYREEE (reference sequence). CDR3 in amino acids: CASSLAGGDSPLHF. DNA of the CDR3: TGTGCCAGCAGCTTGGCAGGGGGCGATTCACCCCTCCACTTT.

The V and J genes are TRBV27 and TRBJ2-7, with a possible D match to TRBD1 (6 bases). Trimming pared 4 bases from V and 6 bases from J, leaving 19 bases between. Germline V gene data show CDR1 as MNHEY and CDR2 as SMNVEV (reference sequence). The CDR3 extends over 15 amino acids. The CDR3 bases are TGTGCCAGCAGTTCGCAAAGCAGGGGTAGGGGCGAGCAGTACTTC. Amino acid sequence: CASSSQSRGRGEQYF.

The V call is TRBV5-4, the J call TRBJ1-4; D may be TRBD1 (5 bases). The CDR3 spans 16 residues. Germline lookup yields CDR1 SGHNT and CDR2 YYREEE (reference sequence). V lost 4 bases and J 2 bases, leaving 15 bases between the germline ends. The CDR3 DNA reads TGTGCCAGCAGCCGGGGAGGACGACAGACTAATGAAAAACTGTTTTTT. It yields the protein CASSRGGRQTNEKLFF.

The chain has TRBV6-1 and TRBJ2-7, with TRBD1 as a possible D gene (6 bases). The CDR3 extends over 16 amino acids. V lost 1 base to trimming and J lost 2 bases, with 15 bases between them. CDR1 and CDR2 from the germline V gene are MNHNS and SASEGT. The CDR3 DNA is TGTGCCAGCAGTGAAGTCCGAAAACAGGGTGCCTACGAGCAGTACTTC. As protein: CASSEVRKQGAYEQYF.

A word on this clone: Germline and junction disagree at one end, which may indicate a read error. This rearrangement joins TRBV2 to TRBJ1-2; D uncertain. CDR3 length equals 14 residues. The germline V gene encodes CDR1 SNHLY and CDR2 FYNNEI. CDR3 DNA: TGTGCCAGCAGAGCAGAGAACCAGAACTATGGCTACCCCTTC. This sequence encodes CASRAENQNYGYPF.

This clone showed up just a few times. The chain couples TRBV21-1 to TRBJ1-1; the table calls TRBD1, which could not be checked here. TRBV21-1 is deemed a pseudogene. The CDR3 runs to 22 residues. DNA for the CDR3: TGTGCCAGCAGCGACCGGGACAGCCTTATGTGGGAACGCATCCAGGGGGACACTGAAGCTTTCTTT. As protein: CASSDRDSLMWERIQGDTEAFF.

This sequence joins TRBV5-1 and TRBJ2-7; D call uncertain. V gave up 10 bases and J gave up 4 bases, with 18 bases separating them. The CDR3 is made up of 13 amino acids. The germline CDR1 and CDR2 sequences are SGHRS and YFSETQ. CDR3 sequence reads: CASKSENYYEQYF. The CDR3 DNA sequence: TGCGCCTCCAAGTCCGAGAACTATTACGAGCAGTACTTC.

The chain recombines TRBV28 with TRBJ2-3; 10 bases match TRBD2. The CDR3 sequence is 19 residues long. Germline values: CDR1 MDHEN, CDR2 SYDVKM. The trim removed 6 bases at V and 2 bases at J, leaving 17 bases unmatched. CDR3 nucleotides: TGTGCCAGCAGACTATTTCCTTTCGGGACTAGCGAGAACACAGATACGCAGTATTTT. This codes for CASRLFPFGTSENTDTQYF.

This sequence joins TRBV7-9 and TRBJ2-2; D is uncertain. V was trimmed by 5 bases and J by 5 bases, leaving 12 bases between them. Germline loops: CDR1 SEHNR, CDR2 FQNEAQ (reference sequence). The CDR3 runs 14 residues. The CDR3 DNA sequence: TGTGCCAGCAGCGCGGCCCGTAGGACCGGGGAGCTGTTTTTT. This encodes CASSAARRTGELFF.

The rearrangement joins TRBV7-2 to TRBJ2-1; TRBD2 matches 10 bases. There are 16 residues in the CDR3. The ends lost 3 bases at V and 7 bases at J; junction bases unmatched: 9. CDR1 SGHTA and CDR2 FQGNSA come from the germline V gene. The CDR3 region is CASSFQSGRAWNEQFF. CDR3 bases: TGTGCCAGCAGCTTCCAGAGCGGGAGGGCCTGGAATGAGCAGTTCTTC.

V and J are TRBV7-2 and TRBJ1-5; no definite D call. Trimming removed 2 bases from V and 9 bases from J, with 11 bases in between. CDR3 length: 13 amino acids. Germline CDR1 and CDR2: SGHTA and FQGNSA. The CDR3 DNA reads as TGTGCCAGCAGCTTATTGTCCGTGAGGCCCCAGCATTTT. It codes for CASSLLSVRPQHF.

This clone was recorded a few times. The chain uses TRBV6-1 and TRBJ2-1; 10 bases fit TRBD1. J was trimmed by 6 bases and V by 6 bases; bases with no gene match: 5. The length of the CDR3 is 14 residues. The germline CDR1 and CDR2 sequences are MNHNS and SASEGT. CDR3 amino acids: CASSSWTGGNEQFF. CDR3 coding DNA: TGTGCCAGCAGCTCCTGGACAGGGGGCAATGAGCAGTTCTTC.

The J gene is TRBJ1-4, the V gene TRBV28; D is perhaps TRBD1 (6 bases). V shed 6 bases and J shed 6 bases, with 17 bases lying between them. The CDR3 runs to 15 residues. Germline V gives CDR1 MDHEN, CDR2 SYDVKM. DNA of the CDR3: TGTGCCAGCAGCCCCTCAGGGGCGGGTGATGAAAAACTGTTTTTT. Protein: CASSPSGAGDEKLFF.

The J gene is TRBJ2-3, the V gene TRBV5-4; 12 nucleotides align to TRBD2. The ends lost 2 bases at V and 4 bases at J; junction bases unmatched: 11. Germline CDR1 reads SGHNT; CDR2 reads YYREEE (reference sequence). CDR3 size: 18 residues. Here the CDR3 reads CASSFSRASGRVADTQYF. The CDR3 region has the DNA TGTGCCAGCAGCTTTTCGAGGGCTAGCGGGAGGGTGGCAGATACGCAGTATTTT.

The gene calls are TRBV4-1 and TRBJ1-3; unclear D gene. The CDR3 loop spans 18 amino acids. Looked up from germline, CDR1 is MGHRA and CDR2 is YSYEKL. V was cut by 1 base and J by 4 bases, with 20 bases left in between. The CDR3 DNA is TGCGCCAGCAGCCAAGGGAGGGCGGAGGGTGCCTCCGGAAACACCATATATTTT. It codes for CASSQGRAEGASGNTIYF.

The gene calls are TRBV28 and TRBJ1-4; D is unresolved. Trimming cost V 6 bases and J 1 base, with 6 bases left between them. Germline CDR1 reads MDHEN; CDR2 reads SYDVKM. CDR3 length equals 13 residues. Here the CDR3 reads CASRSVTNEKLFF. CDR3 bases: TGTGCCAGCAGATCAGTAACTAATGAAAAACTGTTTTTT.

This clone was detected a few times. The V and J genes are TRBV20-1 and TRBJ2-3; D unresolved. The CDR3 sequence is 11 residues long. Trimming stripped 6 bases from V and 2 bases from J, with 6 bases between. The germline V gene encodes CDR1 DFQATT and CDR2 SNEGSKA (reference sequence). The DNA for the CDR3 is TGCAGTGCCCCCCTCACAGATACGCAGTATTTT. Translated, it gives CSAPLTDTQYF.

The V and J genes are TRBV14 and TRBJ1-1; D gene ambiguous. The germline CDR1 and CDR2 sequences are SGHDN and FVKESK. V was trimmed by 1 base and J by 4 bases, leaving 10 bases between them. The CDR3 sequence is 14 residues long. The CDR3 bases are TGTGCCAGCAGCCAAGCACTCATTGGCACTGAAGCTTTCTTT. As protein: CASSQALIGTEAFF.

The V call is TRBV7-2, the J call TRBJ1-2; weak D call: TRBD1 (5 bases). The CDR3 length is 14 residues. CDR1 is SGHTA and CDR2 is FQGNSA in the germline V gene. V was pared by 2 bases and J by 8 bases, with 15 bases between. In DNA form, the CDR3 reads TGTGCCAGCAGCTTAAGAGGGGTCGGGAGCGGCTACACCTTC. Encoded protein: CASSLRGVGSGYTF.

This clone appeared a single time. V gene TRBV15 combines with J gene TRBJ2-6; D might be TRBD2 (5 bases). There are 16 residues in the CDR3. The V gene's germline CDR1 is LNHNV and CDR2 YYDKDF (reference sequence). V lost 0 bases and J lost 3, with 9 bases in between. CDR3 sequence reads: CATSRERTVGANVLTF. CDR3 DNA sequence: TGTGCCACCAGCAGAGAGAGGACTGTTGGGGCCAACGTCCTGACTTTC.

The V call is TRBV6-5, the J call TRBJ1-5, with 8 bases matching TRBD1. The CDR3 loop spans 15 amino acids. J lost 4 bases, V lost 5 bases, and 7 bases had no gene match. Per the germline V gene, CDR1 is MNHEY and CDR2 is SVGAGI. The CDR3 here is CASSPSTGGNQPQHF. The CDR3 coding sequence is TGTGCCAGCAGTCCCTCAACAGGGGGTAATCAGCCCCAGCATTTT.